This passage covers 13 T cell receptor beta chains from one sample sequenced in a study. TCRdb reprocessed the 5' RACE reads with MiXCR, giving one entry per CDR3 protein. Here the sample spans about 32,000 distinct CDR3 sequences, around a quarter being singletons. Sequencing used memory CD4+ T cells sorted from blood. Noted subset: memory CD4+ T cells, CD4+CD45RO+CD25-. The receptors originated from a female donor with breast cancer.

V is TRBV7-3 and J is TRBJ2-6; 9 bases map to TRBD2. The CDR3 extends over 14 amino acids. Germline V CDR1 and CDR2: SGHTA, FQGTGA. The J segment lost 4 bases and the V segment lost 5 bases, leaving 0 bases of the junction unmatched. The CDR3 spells CASSLAGGANVLTF. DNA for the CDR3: TGTGCCAGCAGCCTAGCGGGAGGGGCCAACGTCCTGACTTTC. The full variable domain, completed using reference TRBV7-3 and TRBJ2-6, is GAGVSQTPSNKVTEKGKYVELRCDPISGHTALYWYRQSLGQGPEFLIYFQGTGAADDSGLPNDRFFAVRPEGSVSTLKIQRTERGDSAVYLCASSLAGGANVLTFGAGSRLTVL.

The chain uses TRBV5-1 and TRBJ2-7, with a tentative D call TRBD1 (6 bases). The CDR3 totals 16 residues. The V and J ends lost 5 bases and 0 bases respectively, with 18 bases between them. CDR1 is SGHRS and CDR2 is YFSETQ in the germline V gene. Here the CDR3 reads CASSFSATGTSYEQYF. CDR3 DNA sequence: TGCGCCAGCAGTTTCAGCGCGACAGGAACCTCCTACGAGCAGTACTTC.

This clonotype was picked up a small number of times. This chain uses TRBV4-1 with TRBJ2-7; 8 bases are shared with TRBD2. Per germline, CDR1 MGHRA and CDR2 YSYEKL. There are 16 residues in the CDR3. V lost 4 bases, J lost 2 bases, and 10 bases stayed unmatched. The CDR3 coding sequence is TGCGCCAGCAGCCGAACCGCAGCGGGAGTCGCCTACGAGCAGTACTTC. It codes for CASSRTAAGVAYEQYF.

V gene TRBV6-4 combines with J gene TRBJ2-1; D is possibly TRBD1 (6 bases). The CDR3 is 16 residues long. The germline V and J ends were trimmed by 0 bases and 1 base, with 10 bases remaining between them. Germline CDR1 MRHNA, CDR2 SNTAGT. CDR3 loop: CASSDSNRVSYNEQFF. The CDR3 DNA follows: TGTGCCAGCAGTGACTCGAACAGGGTGTCCTACAATGAGCAGTTCTTC.

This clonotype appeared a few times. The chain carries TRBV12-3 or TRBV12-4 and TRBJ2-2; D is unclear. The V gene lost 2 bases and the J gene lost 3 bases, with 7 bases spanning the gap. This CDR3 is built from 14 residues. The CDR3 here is CASSLNGHTGELFF. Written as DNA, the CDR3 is TGTGCCAGCAGTTTAAACGGTCACACCGGGGAGCTGTTTTTT.

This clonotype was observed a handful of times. The CDR3 region is CSVRRQGRNSPLHF. In nucleotides, the CDR3 is TGCAGTGTGAGGAGACAGGGGCGTAATTCACCCCTCCACTTT. The chain has TRBV20-1 and TRBJ1-6; 8 bases fit TRBD1. This CDR3 is built from 14 residues. Looked up from germline, CDR1 is DFQATT and CDR2 is SNEGSKA (reference sequence). Germline trimming cut 7 bases from V and 6 bases from J; bases unmatched to any gene: 8.

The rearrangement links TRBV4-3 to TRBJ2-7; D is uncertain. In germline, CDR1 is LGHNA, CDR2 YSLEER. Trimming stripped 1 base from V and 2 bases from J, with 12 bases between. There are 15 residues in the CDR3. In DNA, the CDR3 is TGCGCCAGCAGCCAAGTGAGATCCACAACCTACGAGCAGTACTTC. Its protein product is CASSQVRSTTYEQYF.

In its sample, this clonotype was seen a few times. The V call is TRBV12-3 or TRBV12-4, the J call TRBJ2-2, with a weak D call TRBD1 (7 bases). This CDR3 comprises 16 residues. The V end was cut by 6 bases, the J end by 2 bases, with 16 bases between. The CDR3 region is CASSRGGTANTGELFF. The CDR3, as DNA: TGTGCCAGCAGCCGAGGGGGGACAGCAAACACCGGGGAGCTGTTTTTT.

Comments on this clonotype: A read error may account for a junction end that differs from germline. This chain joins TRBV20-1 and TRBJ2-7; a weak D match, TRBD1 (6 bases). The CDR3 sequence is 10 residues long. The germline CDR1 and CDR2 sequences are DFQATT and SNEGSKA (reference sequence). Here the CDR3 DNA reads TGCAGTGCTAGCGAGGGGGAGCAGTGCTTC. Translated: CSASEGEQCF.

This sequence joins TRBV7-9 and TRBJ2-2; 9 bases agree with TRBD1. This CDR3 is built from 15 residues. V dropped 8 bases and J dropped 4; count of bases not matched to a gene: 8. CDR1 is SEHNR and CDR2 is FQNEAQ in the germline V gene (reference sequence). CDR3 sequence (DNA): TGTGCCAGCTGCGATGGACAGGGGCCCACCGGGGAGCTGTTTTTT. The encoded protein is CASCDGQGPTGELFF. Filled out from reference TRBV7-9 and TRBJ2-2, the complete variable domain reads DTGVSQNPRHKITKRGQNVTFRCDPISEHNRLYWYRQTLGQGPEFLTYFQNEAQLEKSRLLSDRFSAERPKGSFSTLEIQRTEQGDSAMYLCASCDGQGPTGELFFGEGSRLTVL.

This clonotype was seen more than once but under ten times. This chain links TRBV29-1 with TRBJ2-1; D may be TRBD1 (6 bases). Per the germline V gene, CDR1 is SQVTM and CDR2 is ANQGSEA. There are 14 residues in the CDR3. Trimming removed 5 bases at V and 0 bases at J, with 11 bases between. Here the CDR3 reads CSVYEGDSYNEQFF. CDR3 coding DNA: TGCAGCGTTTATGAGGGGGACTCCTACAATGAGCAGTTCTTC.

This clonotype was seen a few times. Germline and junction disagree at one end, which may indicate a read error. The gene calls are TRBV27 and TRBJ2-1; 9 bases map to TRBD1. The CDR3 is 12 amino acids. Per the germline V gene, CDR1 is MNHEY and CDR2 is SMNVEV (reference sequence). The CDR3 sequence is CASSLGGQGKLF. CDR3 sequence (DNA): TGTGCCAGCAGTTTAGGGGGACAGGGAAAGCTCTTC.

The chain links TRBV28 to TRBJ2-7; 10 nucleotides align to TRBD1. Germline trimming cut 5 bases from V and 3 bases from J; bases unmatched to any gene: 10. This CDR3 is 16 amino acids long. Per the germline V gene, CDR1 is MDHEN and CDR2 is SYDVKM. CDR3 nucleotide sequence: TGTGCCAGCAGTAAGTTTGCGGGACAGGGGAACTACGAGCAGTACTTC. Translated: CASSKFAGQGNYEQYF.